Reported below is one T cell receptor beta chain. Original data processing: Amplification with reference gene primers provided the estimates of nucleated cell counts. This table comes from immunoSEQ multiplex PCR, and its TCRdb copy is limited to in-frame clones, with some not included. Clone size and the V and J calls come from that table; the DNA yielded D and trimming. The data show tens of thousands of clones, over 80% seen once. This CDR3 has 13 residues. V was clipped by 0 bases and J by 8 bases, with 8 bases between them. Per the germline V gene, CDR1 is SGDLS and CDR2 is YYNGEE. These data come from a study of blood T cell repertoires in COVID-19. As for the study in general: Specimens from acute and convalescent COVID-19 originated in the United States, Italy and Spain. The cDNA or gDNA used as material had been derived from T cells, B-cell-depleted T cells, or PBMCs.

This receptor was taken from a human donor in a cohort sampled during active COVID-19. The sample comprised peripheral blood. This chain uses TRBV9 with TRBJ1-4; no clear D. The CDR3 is CASSVGGSEKLFF. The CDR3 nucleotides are TGTGCCAGCAGCGTAGGAGGATCCGAAAAACTGTTTTTT.